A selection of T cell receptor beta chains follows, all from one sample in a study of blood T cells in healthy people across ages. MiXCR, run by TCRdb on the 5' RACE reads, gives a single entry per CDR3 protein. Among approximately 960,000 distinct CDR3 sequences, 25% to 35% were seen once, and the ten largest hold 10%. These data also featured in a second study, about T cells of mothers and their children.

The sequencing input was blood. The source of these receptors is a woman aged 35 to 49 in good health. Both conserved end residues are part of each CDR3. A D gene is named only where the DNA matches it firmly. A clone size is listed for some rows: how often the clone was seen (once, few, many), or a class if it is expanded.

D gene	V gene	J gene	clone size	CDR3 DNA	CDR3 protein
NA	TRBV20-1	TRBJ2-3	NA	TGCAGTGCTAGAGGGGGGAGTACCGGCGCAGATACGCAGTATTTT	CSARGGSTGADTQYF
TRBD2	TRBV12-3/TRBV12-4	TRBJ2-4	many	TGTGCCAGCAGTTTAGCCCGAGGGACTAGCGGGGCGGACAACATTCAGTACTTC	CASSLARGTSGADNIQYF
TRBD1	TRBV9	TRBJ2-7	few	TGTGCCAGCAGCGCCGAAGGGACAGGGGCCTACGAGCAGTACTTC	CASSAEGTGAYEQYF
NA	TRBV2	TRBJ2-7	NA	TGTGCCAGCAGTGAATTCCTAGTCTACGAGCAGTACTTC	CASSEFLVYEQYF
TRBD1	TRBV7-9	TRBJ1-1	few	TGTGCCAGCAGCCGGACAGGGGTTCCTGTCACTGAAGCTTTCTTT	CASSRTGVPVTEAFF
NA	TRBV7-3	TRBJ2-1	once	TGTGCCAGCAGCTTAACGGCGGGGAGATCCTACAATGAGCAGTTCTTC	CASSLTAGRSYNEQFF
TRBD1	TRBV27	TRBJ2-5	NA	TGTGCCAGCAGTTTATTGGCCGGGACAGGGGGCGAAGAGACCCAGTACTTC	CASSLLAGTGGEETQYF
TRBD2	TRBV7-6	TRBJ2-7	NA	TGTGCCAGCAGCTTAGAGGTAGCGGGGGTGAGTCCCGAGCAGTACTTC	CASSLEVAGVSPEQYF
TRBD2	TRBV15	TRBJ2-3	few	TGTGCCACCAGCAGGGTGGTAGCGGGGGGCCCGACAGATACGCAGTATTTT	CATSRVVAGGPTDTQYF
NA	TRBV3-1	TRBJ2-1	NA	TGTGCCAGCAGCCACGTCAATGGGCAGTTCTTC	CASSHVNGQFF
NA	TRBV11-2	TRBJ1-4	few	TGTGCCAGCAGCCGTTATTCGGCACAGAATGAAAAACTGTTTTTT	CASSRYSAQNEKLFF
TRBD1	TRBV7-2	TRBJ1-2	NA	TGTGCCGGCAGCCTAGTTACAGGGGGCTTTGGAAGGGATGGCTACACCTTC	CAGSLVTGGFGRDGYTF
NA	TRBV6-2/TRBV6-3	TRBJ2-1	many	TGTGCCAGCACCTTGTCGGGTGAGCAGTTCTTC	CASTLSGEQFF
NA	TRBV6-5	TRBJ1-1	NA	TGTGCCAGCAGTTACCGAATCCAGATGGGCACTGAAGCTTGCTTT	CASSYRIQMGTEACF
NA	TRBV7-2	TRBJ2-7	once	TGTGCCAGCAGCACGCACAGGGAGCAGTACTTC	CASSTHREQYF
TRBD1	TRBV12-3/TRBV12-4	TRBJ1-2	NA	TGTGCCAGCGGCCCGACAGGGAGGAATGGCTACACCTTC	CASGPTGRNGYTF
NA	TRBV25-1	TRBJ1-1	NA	TGTGCCAGCAGCCCTCCAATCTTAGGGGCGCGGACTGAAGCTTTCTTT	CASSPPILGARTEAFF
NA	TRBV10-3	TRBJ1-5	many	TGTGCCATCAGCCAGGGAGATAGCAATCAGCCCCAGCATTTT	CAISQGDSNQPQHF
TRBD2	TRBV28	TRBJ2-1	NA	TGTGCCACCAATCCCACCGGACTAGCAGCCAATGAGCAGTTCTTC	CATNPTGLAANEQFF
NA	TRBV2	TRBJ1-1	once	TGTGCCAGCAGTGTACGGCAGCTGGGAAACACTGAAGCTTTCTTT	CASSVRQLGNTEAFF
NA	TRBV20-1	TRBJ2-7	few	TGCAGTGCTAGAGATTCCCGCCTAGCTGGAGAGCAGTACTTC	CSARDSRLAGEQYF
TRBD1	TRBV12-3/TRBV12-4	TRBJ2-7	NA	TGTGCCAGCAGTCTCGGACAGGGAATAAGAGCTTACGAGCAGTACTTC	CASSLGQGIRAYEQYF
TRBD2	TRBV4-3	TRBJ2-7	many	TGCGCCAGCAGCCAAGATAGGCTAGCGGGGGGTGATGAGCAGTACTTC	CASSQDRLAGGDEQYF
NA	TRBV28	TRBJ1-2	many	TGTGCCAGCAGTTTAAACAGCTATGGCTACACCTTC	CASSLNSYGYTF
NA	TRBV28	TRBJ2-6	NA	TGTGCCAGCAGAGAGAGAGCCTCTGGGGCCAACGTCCTGACTTTC	CASRERASGANVLTF
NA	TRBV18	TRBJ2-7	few	TGTGCCAGCTCACCGGGCAGGGTTGGCTCCGAGCAGTACTTC	CASSPGRVGSEQYF
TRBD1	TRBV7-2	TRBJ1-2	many	TGTGCCAGCAGCTTAGGACGACAGGGGGTTGATGGCTACACCTTC	CASSLGRQGVDGYTF
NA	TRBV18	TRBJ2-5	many	TGTGCCAGCTCACAACAACAGGGGAGGGAGACCCAGTACTTC	CASSQQQGRETQYF
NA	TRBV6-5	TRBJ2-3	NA	TGTGCCAGCAGTTACCAAGAAGGTCCAGATACGCAGTATTTT	CASSYQEGPDTQYF
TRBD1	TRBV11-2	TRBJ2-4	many	TGTGCCAGCAGCCCTCGGACAGGGGATGGGTCCAAAAACATTCAGTACTTC	CASSPRTGDGSKNIQYF
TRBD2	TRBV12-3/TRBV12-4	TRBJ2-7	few	TGTGCCAGCAGACCGGGGGGGGCCACGGGGGAGCAGTACTTC	CASRPGGATGEQYF
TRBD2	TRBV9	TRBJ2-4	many	TGTGCCAGCAGCGTAGACCTAGCGGGAAACATTCAGTACTTC	CASSVDLAGNIQYF
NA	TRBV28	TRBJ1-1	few	TGTGCCAGCAGTTTGAACGCAGGGTGGAACACTGAAGCTTTCTTT	CASSLNAGWNTEAFF